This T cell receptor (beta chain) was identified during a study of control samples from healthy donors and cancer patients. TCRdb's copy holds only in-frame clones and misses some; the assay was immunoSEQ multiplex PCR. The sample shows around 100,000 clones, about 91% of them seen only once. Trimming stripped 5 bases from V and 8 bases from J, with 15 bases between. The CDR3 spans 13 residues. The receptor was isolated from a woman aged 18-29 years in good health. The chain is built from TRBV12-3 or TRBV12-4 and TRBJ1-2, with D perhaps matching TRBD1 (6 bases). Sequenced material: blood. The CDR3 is CASSPDRTEGYTF. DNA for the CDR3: TGTGCCAGCAGTCCCGACAGGACGGAAGGCTACACCTTC.